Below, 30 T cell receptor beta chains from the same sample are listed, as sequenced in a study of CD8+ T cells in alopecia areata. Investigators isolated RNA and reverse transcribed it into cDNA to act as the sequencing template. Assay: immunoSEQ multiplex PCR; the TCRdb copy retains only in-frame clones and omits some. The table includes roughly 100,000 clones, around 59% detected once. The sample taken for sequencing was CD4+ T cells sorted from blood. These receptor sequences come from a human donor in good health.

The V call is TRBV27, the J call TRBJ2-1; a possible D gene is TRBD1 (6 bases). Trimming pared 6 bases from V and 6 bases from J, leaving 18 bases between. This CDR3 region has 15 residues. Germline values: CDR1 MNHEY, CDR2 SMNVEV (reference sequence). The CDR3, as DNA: TGTGCCAGCAGGCCCTACAGGGATAATACCAATGAGCAGTTCTTC. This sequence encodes CASRPYRDNTNEQFF.

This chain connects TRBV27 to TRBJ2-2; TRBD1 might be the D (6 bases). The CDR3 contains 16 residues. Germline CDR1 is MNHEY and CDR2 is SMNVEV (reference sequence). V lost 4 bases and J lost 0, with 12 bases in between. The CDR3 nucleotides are TGTGCCAGCAGTTGGGTGGGGGCATCGAACACCGGGGAGCTGTTTTTT. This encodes CASSWVGASNTGELFF.

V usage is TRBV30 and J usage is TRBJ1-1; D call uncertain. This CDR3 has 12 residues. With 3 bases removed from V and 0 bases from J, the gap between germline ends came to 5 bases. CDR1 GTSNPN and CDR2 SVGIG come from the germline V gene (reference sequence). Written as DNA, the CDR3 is TGTGCCTGGAGGAGGGTGAACACTGAAGCTTTCTTT. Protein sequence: CAWRRVNTEAFF.

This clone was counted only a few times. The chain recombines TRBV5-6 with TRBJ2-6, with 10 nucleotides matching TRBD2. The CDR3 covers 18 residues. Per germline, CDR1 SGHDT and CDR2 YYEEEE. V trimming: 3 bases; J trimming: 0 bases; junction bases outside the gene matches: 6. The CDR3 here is CASSSVAGGLSGANVLTF. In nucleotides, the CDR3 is TGTGCCAGCAGCTCGGTAGCGGGGGGCCTCTCTGGGGCCAACGTCCTGACTTTC.

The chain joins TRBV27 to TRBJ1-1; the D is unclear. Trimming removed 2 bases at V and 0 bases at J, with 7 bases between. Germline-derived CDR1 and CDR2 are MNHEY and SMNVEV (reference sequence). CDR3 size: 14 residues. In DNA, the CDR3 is TGTGCCAGCAGTTTAGAGGGATTGAACACTGAAGCTTTCTTT. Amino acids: CASSLEGLNTEAFF.

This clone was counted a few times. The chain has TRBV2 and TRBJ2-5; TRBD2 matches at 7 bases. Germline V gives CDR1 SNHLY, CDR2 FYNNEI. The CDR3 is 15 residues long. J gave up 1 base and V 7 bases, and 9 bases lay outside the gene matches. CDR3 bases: TGTGCCAGCATGCACGGAGCGGGGAGCCAAGAGACCCAGTACTTC. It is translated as CASMHGAGSQETQYF.

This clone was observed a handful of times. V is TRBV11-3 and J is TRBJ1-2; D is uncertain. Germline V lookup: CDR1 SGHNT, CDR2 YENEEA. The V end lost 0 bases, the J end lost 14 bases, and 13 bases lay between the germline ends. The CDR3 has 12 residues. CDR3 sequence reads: CASSLDGSPETF. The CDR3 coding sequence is TGTGCCAGCAGCTTAGATGGGTCTCCGGAGACCTTC.

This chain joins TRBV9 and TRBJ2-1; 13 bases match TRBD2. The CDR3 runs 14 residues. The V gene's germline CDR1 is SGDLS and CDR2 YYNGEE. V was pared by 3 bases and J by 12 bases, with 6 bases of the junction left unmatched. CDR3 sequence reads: CASSEGLAGERQFF. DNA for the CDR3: TGTGCCAGCAGCGAAGGACTAGCGGGGGAGCGGCAGTTCTTC. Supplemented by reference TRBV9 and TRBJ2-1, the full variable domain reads DSGVTQTPKHLITATGQRVTLRCSPRSGDLSVYWYQQSLDQGLQFLIQYYNGEERAKGNILERFSAQQFPDLHSELNLSSLELGDSALYFCASSEGLAGERQFFGPGTRLTVL.

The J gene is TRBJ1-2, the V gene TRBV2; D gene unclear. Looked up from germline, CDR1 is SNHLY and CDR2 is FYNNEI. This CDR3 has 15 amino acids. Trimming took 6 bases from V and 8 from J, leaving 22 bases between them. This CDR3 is CASSAEPGSGNGYTF. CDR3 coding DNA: TGTGCCAGCAGCGCCGAGCCGGGATCGGGGAACGGCTACACCTTC.

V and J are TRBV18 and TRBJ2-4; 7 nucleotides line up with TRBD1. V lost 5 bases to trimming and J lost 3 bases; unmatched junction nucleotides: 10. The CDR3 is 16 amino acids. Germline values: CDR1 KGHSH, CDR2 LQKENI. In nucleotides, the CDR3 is TGTGCCAGCTCATCTCCGGGACAGCTAGACAAAAACATTCAGTACTTC. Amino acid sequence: CASSSPGQLDKNIQYF.

CDR3 sequence (DNA): TGTGCCTGGAGCGCTAGGGTATTTAGTGAAAAACTGTTTTTT. It translates to CAWSARVFSEKLFF. The chain links TRBV30 to TRBJ1-4; unclear D gene. CDR1 is GTSNPN and CDR2 is SVGIG in the germline V gene (reference sequence). V was clipped by 3 bases and J by 7 bases, with 15 bases between them. This CDR3 contains 14 residues. The whole variable domain, filled in from reference TRBV30 and TRBJ1-4, reads SQTIHQWPATLVQPVGSPLSLECTVEGTSNPNLYWYRQAAGRGLQLLFYSVGIGQISSEVPQNLSASRPQDRQFILSSKKLLLSDSGFYLCAWSARVFSEKLFFGSGTQLSVL.

The CDR3 nucleotides are TGCAGTAGAACGCACGGGTTCAGGGAAGCTAACTATGGCTACACCTTC. Protein product: CSRTHGFREANYGYTF. This rearrangement joins TRBV29-1 to TRBJ1-2; tentative D call: TRBD1 (5 bases). Germline assignment: CDR1 SQVTM and CDR2 ANQGSEA. The CDR3 sequence is 16 residues long.

CDR3 in amino acids: CASSLGQGANYGYTF. The CDR3, as DNA: TGTGCCAGCAGCTTAGGGCAGGGTGCTAACTATGGCTACACCTTC. The chain joins TRBV7-2 to TRBJ1-2; perhaps TRBD1 as D (5 bases). Germline CDR1 reads SGHTA; CDR2 reads FQGNSA. Trimming took off 1 base at V and 0 bases at J, with 9 bases between the two ends. CDR3 length: 15 amino acids.

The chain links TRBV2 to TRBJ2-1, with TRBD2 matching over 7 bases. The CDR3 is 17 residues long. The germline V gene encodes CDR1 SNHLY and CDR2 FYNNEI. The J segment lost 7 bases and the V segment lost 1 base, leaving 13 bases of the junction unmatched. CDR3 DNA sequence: TGTGCCAGCAGTGAAGGGGTTGGCGGGGGATGGGTAAATGAGCAGTTCTTC. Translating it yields CASSEGVGGGWVNEQFF.

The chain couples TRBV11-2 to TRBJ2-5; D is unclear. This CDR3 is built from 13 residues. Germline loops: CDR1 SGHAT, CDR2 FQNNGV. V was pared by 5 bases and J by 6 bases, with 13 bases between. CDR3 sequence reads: CASSPDRLQTQYF. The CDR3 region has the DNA TGTGCCAGCAGCCCCGACCGTCTGCAGACCCAGTACTTC.

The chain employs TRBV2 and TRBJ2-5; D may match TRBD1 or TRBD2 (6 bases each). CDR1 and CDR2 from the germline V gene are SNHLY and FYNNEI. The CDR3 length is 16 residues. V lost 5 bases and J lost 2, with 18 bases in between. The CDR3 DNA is TGTGCCAGCAGTCGCATGGGAGGACAGTATCAAGAGACCCAGTACTTC. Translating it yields CASSRMGGQYQETQYF.

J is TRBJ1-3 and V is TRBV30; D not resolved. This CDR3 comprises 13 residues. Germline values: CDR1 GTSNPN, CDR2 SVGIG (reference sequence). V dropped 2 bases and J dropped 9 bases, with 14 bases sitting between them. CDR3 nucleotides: TGTGCCTGGAGTCCTATTCTTGGCAGCACCATATATTTT. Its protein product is CAWSPILGSTIYF.

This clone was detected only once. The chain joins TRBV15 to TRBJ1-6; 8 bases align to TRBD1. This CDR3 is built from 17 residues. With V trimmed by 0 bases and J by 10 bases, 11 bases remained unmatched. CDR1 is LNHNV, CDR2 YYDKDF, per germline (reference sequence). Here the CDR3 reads CATSRERSPGGDSPLHF. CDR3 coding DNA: TGTGCCACCAGCAGAGAGCGAAGCCCAGGGGGCGACTCACCCCTCCACTTT. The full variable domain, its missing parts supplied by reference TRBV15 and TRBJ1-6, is DAMVIQNPRYQVTQFGKPVTLSCSQTLNHNVMYWYQQKSSQAPKLLFHYYDKDFNNEADTPDNFQSRRPNTSFCFLDIRSPGLGDTAMYLCATSRERSPGGDSPLHFGNGTRLTVT.

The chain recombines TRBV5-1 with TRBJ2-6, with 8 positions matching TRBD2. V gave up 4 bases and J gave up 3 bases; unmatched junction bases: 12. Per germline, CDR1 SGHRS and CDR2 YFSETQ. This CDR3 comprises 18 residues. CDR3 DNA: TGCGCCAGCAGCCCCGGGAGGGGGGTCATCGGTGGGGCCAACGTCCTGACTTTC. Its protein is CASSPGRGVIGGANVLTF. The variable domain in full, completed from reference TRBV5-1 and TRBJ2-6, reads KAGVTQTPRYLIKTRGQQVTLSCSPISGHRSVSWYQQTPGQGLQFLFEYFSETQRNKGNFPGRFSGRQFSNSRSEMNVSTLELGDSALYLCASSPGRGVIGGANVLTFGAGSRLTVL.

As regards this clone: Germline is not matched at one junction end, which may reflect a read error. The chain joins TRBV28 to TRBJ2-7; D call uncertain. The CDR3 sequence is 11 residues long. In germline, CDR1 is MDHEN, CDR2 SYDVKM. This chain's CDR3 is CASSWAYEQHF. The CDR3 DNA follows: TGTGCCAGCAGTTGGGCCTACGAGCAGCACTTC.

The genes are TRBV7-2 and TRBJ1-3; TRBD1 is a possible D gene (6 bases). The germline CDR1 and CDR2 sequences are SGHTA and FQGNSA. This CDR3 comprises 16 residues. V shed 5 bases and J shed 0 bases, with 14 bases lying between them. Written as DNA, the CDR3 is TGTGCCAGCAGCACCCAGGGGCTCAACTCTGGAAACACCATATATTTT. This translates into CASSTQGLNSGNTIYF. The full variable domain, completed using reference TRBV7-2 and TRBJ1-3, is GAGVSQSPSNKVTEKGKDVELRCDPISGHTALYWYRQSLGQGLEFLIYFQGNSAPDKSGLPSDRFSAERTGGSVSTLTIQRTQQEDSAVYLCASSTQGLNSGNTIYFGEGSWLTVV.

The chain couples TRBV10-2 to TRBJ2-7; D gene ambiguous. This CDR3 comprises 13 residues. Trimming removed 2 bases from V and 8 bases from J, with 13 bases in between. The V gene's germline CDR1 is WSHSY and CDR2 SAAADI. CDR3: CASSEPLAPKQYF. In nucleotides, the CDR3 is TGCGCCAGCAGTGAGCCGCTCGCCCCTAAGCAGTACTTC.

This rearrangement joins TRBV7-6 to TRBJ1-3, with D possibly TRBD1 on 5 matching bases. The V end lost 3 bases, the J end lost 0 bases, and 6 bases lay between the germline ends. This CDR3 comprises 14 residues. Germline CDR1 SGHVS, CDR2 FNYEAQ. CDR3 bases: TGTGCCAGCAGCTTTCAGGGCTCTGGAAACACCATATATTTT. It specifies CASSFQGSGNTIYF.

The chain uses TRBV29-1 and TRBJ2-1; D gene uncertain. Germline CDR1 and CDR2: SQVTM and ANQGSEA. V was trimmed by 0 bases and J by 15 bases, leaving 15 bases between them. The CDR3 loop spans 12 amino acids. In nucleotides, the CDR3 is TGCAGCGTTGAAGATTTGAGCGCCCCTCCGTTCTTC. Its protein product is CSVEDLSAPPFF.

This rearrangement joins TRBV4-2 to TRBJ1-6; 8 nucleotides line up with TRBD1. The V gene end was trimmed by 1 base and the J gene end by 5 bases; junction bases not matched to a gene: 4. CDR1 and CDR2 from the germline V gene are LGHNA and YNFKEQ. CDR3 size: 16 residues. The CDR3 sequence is CASSQADRGNNSPLHF. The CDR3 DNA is TGTGCCAGCAGCCAAGCCGACAGGGGTAATAATTCACCCCTCCACTTT.

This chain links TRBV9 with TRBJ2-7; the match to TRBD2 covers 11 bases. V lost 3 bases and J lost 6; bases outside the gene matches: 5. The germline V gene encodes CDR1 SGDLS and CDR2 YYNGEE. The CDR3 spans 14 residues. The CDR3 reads CASSDLAGGSEQYF. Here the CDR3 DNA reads TGTGCCAGCAGCGATTTAGCGGGGGGGAGCGAGCAGTACTTC.

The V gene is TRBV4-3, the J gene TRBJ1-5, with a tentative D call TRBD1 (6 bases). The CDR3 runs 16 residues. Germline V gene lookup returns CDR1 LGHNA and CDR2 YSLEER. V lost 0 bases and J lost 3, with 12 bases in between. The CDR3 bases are TGCGCCAGCAGCCAAGATATCCGGACAGCCAATCAGCCCCAGCATTTT. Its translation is CASSQDIRTANQPQHF.

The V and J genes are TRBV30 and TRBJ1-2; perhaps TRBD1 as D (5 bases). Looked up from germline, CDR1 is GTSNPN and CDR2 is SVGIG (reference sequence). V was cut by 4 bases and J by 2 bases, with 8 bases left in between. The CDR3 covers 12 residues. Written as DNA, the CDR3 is TGTGCCTGGAATGGGGCAAACTATGGCTACACCTTC. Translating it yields CAWNGANYGYTF.

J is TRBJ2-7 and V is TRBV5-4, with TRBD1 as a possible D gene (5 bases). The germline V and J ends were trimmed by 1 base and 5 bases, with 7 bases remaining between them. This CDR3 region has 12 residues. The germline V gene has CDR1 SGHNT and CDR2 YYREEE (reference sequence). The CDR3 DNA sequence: TGTGCCAGCAGCTTGAAAGGGGACGAGCAGTACTTC. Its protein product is CASSLKGDEQYF.

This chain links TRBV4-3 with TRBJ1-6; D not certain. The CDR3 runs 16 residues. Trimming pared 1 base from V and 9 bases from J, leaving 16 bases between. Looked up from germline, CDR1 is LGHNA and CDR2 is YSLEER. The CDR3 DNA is TGCGCCAGCAGCCAAGTTATTACCTCACGGGGTTCACCCCTCCACTTT. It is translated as CASSQVITSRGSPLHF.